A single sample is the source of the 26 T cell receptor beta chains below, sequenced in a study of cytomegalovirus exposure and HLA in healthy donors. A multiplex PCR was run with 60 Vbeta primers and 13 Jbeta primers. Assay used: immunoSEQ multiplex PCR; TCRdb lists only in-frame clones, some missing. The clone table shows approximately 180,000 clones, with the ten largest holding 6.5%. The sequenced material came from PBMCs. Source of these receptors: a man aged 30 to 39 in good health and CMV-seronegative.

V is TRBV18 and J is TRBJ2-7; 7 positions match TRBD2. The ends lost 5 bases at V and 3 bases at J; junction bases unmatched: 13. The CDR3 spans 16 residues. The germline CDR1 and CDR2 sequences are KGHSH and LQKENI. The CDR3 sequence: CASSGGLRESGYEQYF. CDR3 coding DNA: TGTGCCAGCTCAGGTGGTCTGCGGGAGAGTGGCTACGAGCAGTACTTC.

The chain couples TRBV6-1 to TRBJ2-7, with a possible D match to TRBD1 (6 bases). V gave up 6 bases and J gave up 3 bases, with 18 bases separating them. Germline CDR1 and CDR2: MNHNS and SASEGT. The CDR3 contains 15 residues. The CDR3 DNA reads TGTGCCAGCAGCGAGGGGACATCTCTATACTACGAGCAGTACTTC. It translates to CASSEGTSLYYEQYF.

The V and J genes are TRBV2 and TRBJ2-7; D not certain. The CDR3 runs to 14 residues. The germline CDR1 and CDR2 sequences are SNHLY and FYNNEI. Trimming stripped 4 bases from V and 1 base from J, with 11 bases between. The CDR3 reads CASSVSVNSYEQYF. The CDR3 bases are TGTGCCAGCAGTGTAAGCGTTAATTCCTACGAGCAGTACTTC.

The chain couples TRBV4-2 to TRBJ2-5; 10 positions agree with TRBD2. The V gene end was trimmed by 0 bases and the J gene end by 4 bases; junction bases not matched to a gene: 5. The CDR3 spans 16 residues. From germline, CDR1 is LGHNA and CDR2 YNFKEQ. The CDR3 region has the DNA TGTGCCAGCAGCCAAGATTTCCCTAGCGGGAGAGAGACCCAGTACTTC. As protein: CASSQDFPSGRETQYF.

V gene TRBV5-6 combines with J gene TRBJ2-5; weak D call: TRBD1 (9 bases). Trimming stripped 4 bases from V and 11 bases from J, with 24 bases between. Germline-derived CDR1 and CDR2 are SGHDT and YYEEEE. The CDR3 is 15 amino acids. The CDR3 DNA sequence: TGTGCCAGCAGCGCGCCGGGACAGGGACTAGGGGAGCAGTACTTC. Translation: CASSAPGQGLGEQYF.

CDR3 sequence reads: CASSYSLQTYGYTF. The CDR3 DNA sequence: TGTGCCAGCAGTTACTCGTTACAGACCTATGGCTACACCTTC. V gene TRBV6-5 combines with J gene TRBJ1-2, with D unresolved. The CDR3 is 14 amino acids. Trimming shortened V by 0 bases and J by 4 bases, and 9 bases separated the two germline ends. CDR1 MNHEY and CDR2 SVGAGI come from the germline V gene.

V usage is TRBV29-1 and J usage is TRBJ2-5, with 7 bases that match TRBD1. The V and J ends lost 4 bases and 5 bases, in that order; junction bases with no gene match: 7. Per germline, CDR1 SQVTM and CDR2 ANQGSEA. This CDR3 contains 13 residues. CDR3 coding DNA: TGCAGCGTTGGCCTGGGACAGCATGAGACCCAGTACTTC. It specifies CSVGLGQHETQYF.

The chain is built from TRBV6-5 and TRBJ2-3, with a possible D match to TRBD1 (6 bases). Germline assignment: CDR1 MNHEY and CDR2 SVGAGI. Between the trimmed V and J ends, which lost 8 bases and 0 bases, there was a span of 15 bases. The CDR3 sequence is 15 residues long. DNA of the CDR3: TGTGCCAGCTCCCAGAGAGGGGGTAGCACAGATACGCAGTATTTT. Residues: CASSQRGGSTDTQYF.

V gene TRBV9 combines with J gene TRBJ2-3, with D possibly matching TRBD1 (6 bases). V shed 0 bases and J shed 0 bases, with 14 bases lying between them. The CDR3 runs 17 residues. Germline CDR1 and CDR2: SGDLS and YYNGEE. Written as DNA, the CDR3 is TGTGCCAGCAGCGTAGGACGAACAGGGACCAGCACAGATACGCAGTATTTT. This encodes CASSVGRTGTSTDTQYF.

The V and J genes are TRBV19 and TRBJ2-5, with 12 nucleotides matching TRBD1. Gene TRBJ2-7 matches the end of the DNA better, so the J call may be wrong. Germline V gene data show CDR1 as LNHDA and CDR2 as SQIVND (reference sequence). The CDR3 consists of 15 residues. The CDR3 spells CASHPGQGALDEQYF. Written as DNA, the CDR3 is TGTGCCAGCCACCCGGGACAGGGGGCTTTAGACGAGCAGTACTTC.

On this clone itself: Other DNA sequences in this specimen translate into the identical CDR3. The chain joins TRBV19 to TRBJ2-3, with TRBD1 matching over 7 bases. Trimming at V came to 5 bases and at J to 0 bases, leaving 5 bases not matched to a gene. This CDR3 has 15 amino acids. The germline CDR1 and CDR2 sequences are LNHDA and SQIVND (reference sequence). The CDR3 spells CASSPRQGSTDTQYF. The CDR3, as DNA: TGTGCCAGTAGTCCGCGACAGGGCAGCACAGATACGCAGTATTTT.

This chain connects TRBV30 to TRBJ1-5, with TRBD1 as a possible D gene (6 bases). With 5 bases removed from V and 2 bases from J, the gap between germline ends came to 25 bases. The CDR3 has 18 residues. Germline assignment: CDR1 GTSNPN and CDR2 SVGIG (reference sequence). CDR3 DNA: TGTGCCTGGGGGGACCACCAAGGGGGGGCATTGGGCAATCAGCCCCAGCATTTT. This sequence encodes CAWGDHQGGALGNQPQHF.

The chain recombines TRBV7-2 with TRBJ2-7; TRBD2 aligns across 7 bases. V lost 8 bases to trimming and J lost 2 bases; unmatched junction nucleotides: 6. The CDR3 has 13 residues. CDR1 and CDR2 (germline): SGHTA, FQGNSA. CDR3 residues: CASGTSDTYEQYF. CDR3 bases: TGTGCCAGCGGAACTAGCGATACCTACGAGCAGTACTTC.

J is TRBJ2-7 and V is TRBV28, with 9 nucleotides matching TRBD1. J was trimmed by 4 bases and V by 6 bases; bases with no gene match: 10. The CDR3 runs to 15 residues. Germline CDR1 MDHEN, CDR2 SYDVKM. In DNA, the CDR3 is TGTGCCAGCAGAAGGGGGGACAGGGTTACATACGAGCAGTACTTC. Its translation is CASRRGDRVTYEQYF.

V gene TRBV7-2 combines with J gene TRBJ2-1; 7 nucleotides agree with TRBD2. The V segment lost 5 bases and the J segment 5 bases; nucleotides outside the gene matches: 6. Germline CDR1 is SGHTA and CDR2 is FQGNSA. The CDR3 is 14 amino acids. CDR3 region: CASSAPGLNNEQFF. CDR3 coding DNA: TGTGCCAGCAGCGCCCCGGGACTAAACAATGAGCAGTTCTTC.

The V and J genes are TRBV19 and TRBJ2-7; 8 nucleotides match TRBD2. The CDR3 sequence is 13 residues long. CDR1 and CDR2 (germline): LNHDA, SQIVND (reference sequence). Trimming took 6 bases from V and 2 from J; bases not matched to a gene: 3. CDR3 nucleotide sequence: TGTGCCAGTAGCGTAGCGGGACCCTACGAGCAGTACTTC. Residues: CASSVAGPYEQYF.

The chain recombines TRBV5-1 with TRBJ2-5; 10 bases line up with TRBD1. The CDR3 has 17 residues. From germline, CDR1 is SGHRS and CDR2 YFSETQ. The V gene end was trimmed by 3 bases and the J gene end by 2 bases; junction bases not matched to a gene: 10. The CDR3 nucleotides read TGCGCCAGCAGCTATCCGGGACAGGGGTACCCGCAAGAGACCCAGTACTTC. Amino acid sequence: CASSYPGQGYPQETQYF.

The chain employs TRBV4-3 and TRBJ2-1; possible D gene TRBD1, 6 bases. V dropped 1 base and J dropped 7 bases, with 17 bases sitting between them. The CDR3 consists of 16 residues. Germline CDR1 and CDR2: LGHNA and YSLEER. The CDR3 DNA is TGCGCCAGCAGCCAAGTCTTTACCGGGACAAATAATGAGCAGTTCTTC. Translation gives CASSQVFTGTNNEQFF.

The chain is built from TRBV10-3 and TRBJ2-7; 12 positions match TRBD1. The CDR3 has 14 residues. Germline V gene sequence: CDR1 ENHRY, CDR2 SYGVKD. Trimming took 8 bases from V and 7 from J; bases not matched to a gene: 9. The DNA for the CDR3 is TGTGCCATCCGTCCGGGACAGGGGGCGGAGGAGCAGTACTTC. It encodes CAIRPGQGAEEQYF.

V usage is TRBV30 and J usage is TRBJ1-1; TRBD1 is a possible D gene (6 bases). The CDR3 covers 13 residues. CDR1 and CDR2 (germline): GTSNPN, SVGIG (reference sequence). Deletions cut 5 bases from V and 2 bases from J, with 12 bases between. CDR3 DNA sequence: TGTGCCTGGGGACAGTCTCTAAACACTGAAGCTTTCTTT. Amino acids: CAWGQSLNTEAFF.

The chain employs TRBV5-1 and TRBJ1-3, with D maybe TRBD1 (5 bases). V lost 4 bases, J lost 2 bases, and 10 bases lay in between. Germline CDR1 is SGHRS and CDR2 is YFSETQ. This CDR3 is built from 14 residues. In nucleotides, the CDR3 is TGCGCCAGCAGCCTCGACAGTACTGGAAACACCATATATTTT. This codes for CASSLDSTGNTIYF.

The chain carries TRBV19 and TRBJ2-7; D is perhaps TRBD2 (6 bases). The CDR3 is 14 residues long. CDR1 and CDR2 (germline): LNHDA, SQIVND (reference sequence). V dropped 5 bases and J dropped 2 bases, with 13 bases sitting between them. Here the CDR3 DNA reads TGTGCCAGTAGTTTCGGCGGGACGCCCTACGAGCAGTACTTC. Protein sequence: CASSFGGTPYEQYF. Complete variable domain (other parts from reference TRBV19 and TRBJ2-7): DGGITQSPKYLFRKEGQNVTLSCEQNLNHDAMYWYRQDPGQGLRLIYYSQIVNDFQKGDIAEGYSVSREKKESFPLTVTSAQKNPTAFYLCASSFGGTPYEQYFGPGTRLTVT.

This chain links TRBV19 with TRBJ1-5, with 8 bases that match TRBD1. CDR1 is LNHDA and CDR2 is SQIVND in the germline V gene (reference sequence). This CDR3 is 17 amino acids long. V was pared by 7 bases and J by 6 bases, with 17 bases of the junction left unmatched. For the CDR3, the DNA is TGTGCCAGTATCGGAGCATCGCAGGGGGCGCCTACTCAGCCCCAGCATTTT. Its translation: CASIGASQGAPTQPQHF.

The chain uses TRBV5-1 and TRBJ2-1; a possible D gene is TRBD2 (5 bases). The CDR3 runs to 16 residues. Germline values: CDR1 SGHRS, CDR2 YFSETQ. The V end was cut by 0 bases, the J end by 0 bases, with 10 bases between. The CDR3 region has the DNA TGCGCCAGCAGCTTGGAACTAGGGCGCTCCTACAATGAGCAGTTCTTC. Protein product: CASSLELGRSYNEQFF.

The chain carries TRBV6-1 and TRBJ1-5; 8 bases are shared with TRBD1. CDR3 size: 14 residues. V trimming: 6 bases; J trimming: 6 bases; junction bases outside the gene matches: 7. Germline V lookup: CDR1 MNHNS, CDR2 SASEGT. CDR3 in DNA: TGTGCCAGCAGCGCTGGACAGGGTTTTCAGCCCCAGCATTTT. Encoded protein: CASSAGQGFQPQHF.

The V and J genes are TRBV20-1 and TRBJ1-2; D remains unclear. Germline values: CDR1 DFQATT, CDR2 SNEGSKA (reference sequence). The CDR3 is made up of 9 amino acids. Between the trimmed V and J ends, which lost 7 bases and 6 bases, there was a span of 6 bases. CDR3 coding DNA: TGCAGTGTTCCGGATGGCTACACCTTC. It specifies CSVPDGYTF.